This T cell receptor (beta chain) was sequenced for a study of shared clonotypes between healthy human individuals. Per the original methods: Junction-only immunoSEQ data arrived without quality scores, meaning filtering differed. Profiled with immunoSEQ multiplex PCR; TCRdb holds only in-frame clones, not every one. V and J calls and clone size are those listed in that table; D and trimming were worked out from the DNA. The sample holds 1.6 million or so clones, approximately 98.5% seen once. Germline V gives CDR1 MDHEN, CDR2 SYDVKM. V shed 5 bases and J shed 5 bases, with 18 bases lying between them. The CDR3 totals 15 residues. The study drew its donors from healthy HIV-negative adults without recent acute infections or vaccinations.

The chain uses TRBV28 and TRBJ1-1; no clear D gene. The sequence was collected from a man aged 25-40 years in good health. The material sequenced was naive CD4+ T cells sorted from blood. Documented subset: CD45RA+ positively selected. The CDR3 nucleotides read TGTGCCAGCAGTCATCGGTGGGGAGCGGAGACTGAAGCTTTCTTT. As protein: CASSHRWGAETEAFF.